This entry is about one T cell receptor beta chain. The target antigen is unknown. This sample was taken from a study of cytomegalovirus exposure and HLA in healthy donors. V lost 1 base, J lost 3 bases, and 3 bases stayed unmatched. The CDR3 is made up of 15 amino acids. In germline, CDR1 is SEHNR, CDR2 FQNEAQ (reference sequence). The PCR contained 60 Vbeta and 13 Jbeta primers. Profiled with immunoSEQ multiplex PCR; TCRdb holds only in-frame clones, not every one. Among roughly 200,000 clones listed, roughly 80% were seen once. The study, taken as a whole, reports: In a later analysis, the majority of CMV-associated beta chains seemingly showed HLA restriction. Later analysis identified a missense DCLRE1C variant that was linked to TCR beta V- and J-gene trimming. The study put under 200 TCR beta chains on its list as cytomegalovirus-associated.

Input material: PBMCs. The chain couples TRBV7-9 to TRBJ1-3; 7 nucleotides agree with TRBD1. This receptor was identified in a woman younger than 30 in good health and CMV-seronegative. CDR3 residues: CASSLGQGLGNTIYF. The CDR3, as DNA: TGTGCCAGCAGCTTAGGACAGGGTCTTGGAAACACCATATATTTT.